These 32 T cell receptor beta chains were sequenced from one sample in a study of T cell repertoires in ileal Crohn's disease. Some clones are missing from TCRdb's copy, which holds only in-frame ones; the method was immunoSEQ multiplex PCR. The sample holds about 13,000 clones, more than 65% seen once. As to time point: neoterminal ileum biopsy at postoperative endoscopy, about 6 months after surgery. Sequences were obtained from ileal tissue. Receptors were obtained from an adult with Crohn's disease.

The rearrangement uses TRBV28 and TRBJ1-5; D ambiguous. Trimming removed 2 bases at V and 7 bases at J, with 18 bases between. The CDR3 has 16 amino acids. Germline loops: CDR1 MDHEN, CDR2 SYDVKM. For the CDR3, the DNA is TGTGCCAGCAGTTTAGGGCAGGCTCTTCGATACCAGCCCCAGCATTTT. Protein sequence: CASSLGQALRYQPQHF.

The V and J genes are TRBV10-1 and TRBJ2-5; D is ambiguous. Trimming removed 5 bases from V and 6 bases from J, with 16 bases in between. This CDR3 has 14 amino acids. Germline CDR1 reads WNHNN; CDR2 reads SYGVQD (reference sequence). Written as DNA, the CDR3 is TGCGCCAGCAGTCCAGATATCGCAACGCAGACCCAGTACTTC. It codes for CASSPDIATQTQYF.

This chain connects TRBV6-6 to TRBJ1-2, with D perhaps TRBD1 (5 bases). V was clipped by 2 bases and J by 2 bases, with 6 bases between them. The CDR3 length is 13 residues. CDR1 is MNHNY and CDR2 is SVGAGI in the germline V gene (reference sequence). CDR3 sequence reads: CASSYDSNYGYTF. In DNA, the CDR3 is TGTGCCAGCAGTTACGACAGCAACTATGGCTACACCTTC.

V and J are TRBV6-5 and TRBJ2-7, with 10 bases aligning to TRBD2. CDR1 is MNHEY and CDR2 is SVGAGI in the germline V gene. The CDR3 contains 15 residues. Germline trimming cut 2 bases from V and 6 bases from J; bases unmatched to any gene: 7. The CDR3 reads CASSYDTSGESEQYF. CDR3 nucleotide sequence: TGTGCCAGCAGTTACGATACTAGCGGGGAGAGCGAGCAGTACTTC.

The chain has TRBV5-6 and TRBJ1-6; no clear D gene. Germline V gives CDR1 SGHDT, CDR2 YYEEEE. V dropped 0 bases and J dropped 10 bases, with 11 bases sitting between them. The CDR3 sequence is 14 residues long. The CDR3: CASSLAGVRSPLHF. The CDR3, as DNA: TGTGCCAGCAGCTTGGCAGGCGTTCGCTCACCCCTCCACTTT.

The genes are TRBV19 and TRBJ1-4; D is undetermined. CDR1 is LNHDA, CDR2 SQIVND, per germline (reference sequence). Trimming took off 5 bases at V and 7 bases at J, with 17 bases between the two ends. The CDR3 totals 15 residues. DNA of the CDR3: TGTGCCAGTAGTGTCCGACATCAATGGGGTGAAAAACTGTTTTTT. Its translation is CASSVRHQWGEKLFF.

The chain combines TRBV5-6 with TRBJ2-1; D perhaps matches TRBD1 (5 bases). Deletions cut 8 bases from V and 3 bases from J, with 18 bases between. CDR1 and CDR2 from the germline V gene are SGHDT and YYEEEE. The CDR3 covers 15 residues. For the CDR3, the DNA is TGTGCCAGGTGCCGTTTTAGGGGCTACTACAATGAGCAGTTCTTC. This codes for CARCRFRGYYNEQFF.

V gene TRBV19 combines with J gene TRBJ2-1; TRBD2 is a possible D gene (7 bases). The CDR3 is 13 amino acids. Trimming took off 3 bases at V and 9 bases at J, with 12 bases between the two ends. Germline V gene sequence: CDR1 LNHDA, CDR2 SQIVND (reference sequence). CDR3: CASSMEGGVEQFF. The CDR3, as DNA: TGTGCCAGTAGTATGGAGGGGGGGGTTGAGCAGTTCTTC.

This clone has more than one count but fewer than ten. The genes are TRBV5-1 and TRBJ1-1, with 7 positions matching TRBD1. V trimming: 4 bases; J trimming: 1 base; junction bases outside the gene matches: 7. Germline V lookup: CDR1 SGHRS, CDR2 YFSETQ. The CDR3 covers 15 residues. The CDR3 loop is CASSLGQIENTEAFF. CDR3 sequence (DNA): TGCGCCAGCAGCCTGGGACAGATCGAGAACACTGAAGCTTTCTTT.

In its sample, this clone was seen once. The V call is TRBV6-6, the J call TRBJ2-7; 8 bases map to TRBD1. Germline lookup yields CDR1 MNHNY and CDR2 SVGAGI (reference sequence). CDR3 size: 14 residues. V gave up 2 bases and J gave up 4 bases; unmatched junction bases: 4. CDR3 loop: CASSYNDRGYEQYF. The CDR3 bases are TGTGCCAGCAGTTACAATGACAGGGGTTACGAGCAGTACTTC.

J is TRBJ2-6 and V is TRBV18, with a weak D call TRBD1 (6 bases). The CDR3 contains 15 residues. The germline V and J ends were trimmed by 5 bases and 2 bases, with 10 bases remaining between them. Per germline, CDR1 KGHSH and CDR2 LQKENI. CDR3 in amino acids: CASSYTGTGANVLTF. In nucleotides, the CDR3 is TGTGCCAGCTCATATACAGGGACTGGGGCCAACGTCCTGACTTTC.

The V and J genes are TRBV19 and TRBJ1-2; D unresolved. The V and J ends lost 0 bases and 1 base respectively, with 18 bases between them. Germline CDR1 and CDR2: LNHDA and SQIVND (reference sequence). The CDR3 totals 18 residues. CDR3 in amino acids: CASSIELQSQTNNYGYTF. The CDR3 DNA follows: TGTGCCAGTAGTATAGAGTTACAGTCCCAGACGAATAACTATGGCTACACCTTC.

The chain uses TRBV28 and TRBJ1-1; D unclear. The CDR3 is made up of 14 amino acids. CDR1 is MDHEN and CDR2 is SYDVKM in the germline V gene. V lost 7 bases, J lost 4 bases, and 16 bases lay in between. For the CDR3, the DNA is TGTGCCAGCAACACTCAAGGGCAAGTCACTGAAGCTTTCTTT. It yields the protein CASNTQGQVTEAFF.

The chain is built from TRBV11-2 and TRBJ2-2; 7 nucleotides match TRBD1. CDR1 is SGHAT and CDR2 is FQNNGV in the germline V gene. The CDR3 consists of 15 residues. V gave up 5 bases and J gave up 3 bases; unmatched junction bases: 6. The CDR3 sequence is CASSPRQGDTGELFF. The CDR3 DNA reads TGTGCCAGCAGCCCGAGACAGGGTGACACCGGGGAGCTGTTTTTT. The whole variable domain, filled in from reference TRBV11-2 and TRBJ2-2, reads EAGVAQSPRYKIIEKRQSVAFWCNPISGHATLYWYQQILGQGPKLLIQFQNNGVVDDSQLPKDRFSAERLKGVDSTLKIQPAKLEDSAVYLCASSPRQGDTGELFFGEGSRLTVL.

The V gene is TRBV20-1, the J gene TRBJ1-5, with D hard to call. CDR3 length equals 11 residues. Germline assignment: CDR1 DFQATT and CDR2 SNEGSKA (reference sequence). Trimming removed 2 bases from V and 7 bases from J, with 6 bases in between. The CDR3 nucleotides are TGCAGTGCTAGACGACGGCAGCCCCAGCATTTT. Translating it yields CSARRRQPQHF.

The rearrangement links TRBV28 to TRBJ2-7; the match to TRBD1 covers 9 bases. Germline V lookup: CDR1 MDHEN, CDR2 SYDVKM. V shed 8 bases, J shed 5 bases, and the junction held 10 bases outside the gene matches. The CDR3 is 14 residues long. CDR3 nucleotide sequence: TGTGCCAGCCATCTTACCGGACAGGGGCACGAGCAGTACTTC. Its translation is CASHLTGQGHEQYF.

By share, this clone ranks as medium-sized. V is TRBV5-1 and J is TRBJ1-4; TRBD1 might be the D (6 bases). The CDR3 spans 14 residues. Germline values: CDR1 SGHRS, CDR2 YFSETQ. V dropped 4 bases and J dropped 6 bases, with 13 bases sitting between them. The CDR3 sequence is CASSPLTGYEKLFF. Written as DNA, the CDR3 is TGCGCCAGCAGCCCGTTAACAGGGTATGAAAAACTGTTTTTT.

The chain links TRBV5-5 to TRBJ2-2; no reliable D call. Germline CDR1 and CDR2: SGHKS and YYEKEE (reference sequence). V shed 2 bases and J shed 4 bases, with 6 bases lying between them. The CDR3 spans 13 residues. CDR3 DNA: TGTGCCAGCAGCTTCGTCTCCACCGGGGAGCTGTTTTTT. Amino acid sequence: CASSFVSTGELFF.

This chain links TRBV10-1 with TRBJ2-1; TRBD1 matches at 8 bases. This CDR3 spans 13 amino acids. Germline CDR1 WNHNN, CDR2 SYGVQD (reference sequence). Trimming cost V 8 bases and J 2 bases; bases outside gene matches: 2. This CDR3 reads CASARGPYNEQFF. The CDR3 nucleotides are TGCGCCAGCGCCAGGGGGCCCTACAATGAGCAGTTCTTC.

J is TRBJ2-7 and V is TRBV5-3; tentatively, D is TRBD1 (6 bases). TRBV5-3 is marked as an open reading frame, function uncertain. The CDR3 runs 14 residues. The V end was cut by 0 bases, the J end by 5 bases, with 12 bases between. The CDR3 DNA is TGTGCCAGAAGCTTGGGCCGACAGGTCGACGAGCAGTACTTC. Encoded protein: CARSLGRQVDEQYF.

The J gene is TRBJ2-7, the V gene TRBV5-4, with 9 bases matching TRBD2. This CDR3 has 15 amino acids. Germline CDR1 reads SGHNT; CDR2 reads YYREEE (reference sequence). The V segment lost 4 bases and the J segment 6 bases; nucleotides outside the gene matches: 11. CDR3 in DNA: TGTGCCAGCAGCAGCGCGGCTAGCGGGATGGGCGAGCAGTACTTC. This codes for CASSSAASGMGEQYF.

The rearrangement uses TRBV6-1 and TRBJ2-7; D possibly uses TRBD1 or TRBD2 (6 bases each). Germline values: CDR1 MNHNS, CDR2 SASEGT. The ends were cut back, 6 bases at V and 7 bases at J, with 19 bases in the middle. This CDR3 region has 14 residues. CDR3 coding DNA: TGTGCCAGCAGAGGGGGACTCCATTCTGATGAGCAGTACTTC. The encoded protein is CASRGGLHSDEQYF.

The chain recombines TRBV9 with TRBJ1-6; D might be TRBD1 (5 bases). Germline V gene sequence: CDR1 SGDLS, CDR2 YYNGEE. This CDR3 region has 15 residues. V lost 0 bases and J lost 5, with 9 bases in between. The CDR3 nucleotides read TGTGCCAGCAGCGTAGCGGGGGACGATAATTCACCCCTCCACTTT. Its translation is CASSVAGDDNSPLHF.

The CDR3 sequence is CAWSVKGFQPQHF. CDR3 in DNA: TGTGCCTGGAGTGTAAAGGGTTTTCAGCCCCAGCATTTT. The gene calls are TRBV30 and TRBJ1-5, with D unresolved. Germline CDR1 and CDR2: GTSNPN and SVGIG (reference sequence). The CDR3 sequence is 13 residues long. The V gene lost 0 bases and the J gene lost 6 bases, with 9 bases spanning the gap.

The chain is built from TRBV7-9 and TRBJ2-3, with a possible D match to TRBD1 (6 bases). V shed 5 bases and J shed 0 bases, with 24 bases lying between them. Germline-derived CDR1 and CDR2 are SEHNR and FQNEAQ (reference sequence). CDR3 length: 19 amino acids. CDR3 in DNA: TGTGCCAGCAGCCCCCCCCCGGACAGAGACCCCACAAGCACAGATACGCAGTATTTT. Its translation is CASSPPPDRDPTSTDTQYF.

V is TRBV6-1 and J is TRBJ2-6; D gene uncertain. The CDR3 loop spans 15 amino acids. Trimming shortened V by 5 bases and J by 2 bases, and 10 bases separated the two germline ends. The germline CDR1 and CDR2 sequences are MNHNS and SASEGT. For the CDR3, the DNA is TGTGCCAGCAGTCCCCAGTTGACTGGGGCCAACGTCCTGACTTTC. Amino acid sequence: CASSPQLTGANVLTF.

In its sample, this clone ranks as medium-sized. The V and J genes are TRBV4-1 and TRBJ2-3; D is unclear. V lost 0 bases to trimming and J lost 2 bases, with 15 bases between them. The CDR3 runs 17 residues. Per the germline V gene, CDR1 is MGHRA and CDR2 is YSYEKL. The CDR3 DNA follows: TGCGCCAGCAGCCAAGATATGAGACTCATCGACACAGATACGCAGTATTTT. It encodes CASSQDMRLIDTDTQYF.

There are a few counts of this clone. The rearrangement links TRBV28 to TRBJ1-1; 10 bases agree with TRBD1. The CDR3 has 15 residues. V was pared by 6 bases and J by 5 bases, with 9 bases of the junction left unmatched. CDR1 and CDR2 from the germline V gene are MDHEN and SYDVKM. The CDR3 sequence: CASSRGQGVWTEAFF. The CDR3 DNA reads as TGTGCCAGCAGCCGAGGACAGGGGGTGTGGACTGAAGCTTTCTTT.

The rearrangement uses TRBV27 and TRBJ2-7; D possibly corresponds to TRBD2 (6 bases). This CDR3 is 14 amino acids long. Germline lookup yields CDR1 MNHEY and CDR2 SMNVEV (reference sequence). V lost 4 bases and J lost 4, with 14 bases in between. CDR3 residues: CASSYGGREYEQYF. In nucleotides, the CDR3 is TGTGCCAGCAGTTACGGGGGAAGGGAGTACGAGCAGTACTTC.

This chain joins TRBV7-2 and TRBJ1-1; D unclear. The CDR3 extends over 13 amino acids. Germline V gene lookup returns CDR1 SGHTA and CDR2 FQGNSA. Trimming removed 1 base from V and 3 bases from J, with 6 bases in between. The CDR3 is CASSLGTHTEAFF. DNA of the CDR3: TGTGCCAGCAGCTTAGGCACTCACACTGAAGCTTTCTTT.

The V call is TRBV30, the J call TRBJ2-1, with D perhaps assigned TRBD1 or TRBD2 (5 bases each). V was trimmed by 2 bases and J by 5 bases, leaving 13 bases between them. Germline loops: CDR1 GTSNPN, CDR2 SVGIG (reference sequence). CDR3 length equals 14 residues. The CDR3 loop reads CAWSPPGRNNEQFF. CDR3 bases: TGTGCCTGGAGTCCCCCGGGACGGAACAATGAGCAGTTCTTC.

This sequence joins TRBV27 and TRBJ2-7, with D tentatively TRBD1 (6 bases). Trimming pared 8 bases from V and 6 bases from J, leaving 14 bases between. The CDR3 contains 12 residues. In germline, CDR1 is MNHEY, CDR2 SMNVEV (reference sequence). The CDR3 protein is CASRLKQGEQYF. The CDR3 DNA follows: TGTGCCAGCCGCCTTAAACAGGGCGAGCAGTACTTC.